Reported below is one T cell receptor (beta chain). This entry belongs to a study of blood T cell repertoires in COVID-19. Study details: The United States, Italy and Spain were the sources of the acute and convalescent COVID-19 samples.

The V gene's germline CDR1 is KGHSH and CDR2 LQKENI. Trimming took 2 bases from V and 4 from J, leaving 15 bases between them. This CDR3 region has 16 residues. The repertoire was sequenced with immunoSEQ multiplex PCR; TCRdb's copy has only in-frame clones and lacks some. This sample carries over 200,000 clones, roughly 82% of them seen once, and the ten largest clones take about 2.3%. The V call is TRBV18, the J call TRBJ1-3; weak D call: TRBD1 (6 bases). Sequenced sample: peripheral blood. The TCR was taken from a man aged 40-49 years who had recovered from COVID-19. In DNA form, the CDR3 reads TGTGCCAGCTCACCAGAGAGGACAGACTCCGGAAACACCATATATTTT. Translation gives CASSPERTDSGNTIYF. The whole variable domain, remainder taken from reference TRBV18 and TRBJ1-3, is NAGVMQNPRHLVRRRGQEARLRCSPMKGHSHVYWYRQLPEEGLKFMVYLQKENIIDESGMPKERFSAEFPKEGPSILRIQQVVRGDSAAYFCASSPERTDSGNTIYFGEGSWLTVV.